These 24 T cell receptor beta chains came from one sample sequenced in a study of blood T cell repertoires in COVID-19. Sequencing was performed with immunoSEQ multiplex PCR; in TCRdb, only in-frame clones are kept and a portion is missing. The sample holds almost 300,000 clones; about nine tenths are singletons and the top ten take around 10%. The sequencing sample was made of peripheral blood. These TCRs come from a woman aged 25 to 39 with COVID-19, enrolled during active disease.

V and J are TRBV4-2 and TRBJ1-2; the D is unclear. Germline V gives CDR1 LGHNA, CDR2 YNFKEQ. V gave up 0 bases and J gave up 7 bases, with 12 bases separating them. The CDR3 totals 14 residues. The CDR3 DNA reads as TGTGCCAGCAGCCAAGATTGGGCAGGCCTTGGCTACACCTTC. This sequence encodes CASSQDWAGLGYTF.

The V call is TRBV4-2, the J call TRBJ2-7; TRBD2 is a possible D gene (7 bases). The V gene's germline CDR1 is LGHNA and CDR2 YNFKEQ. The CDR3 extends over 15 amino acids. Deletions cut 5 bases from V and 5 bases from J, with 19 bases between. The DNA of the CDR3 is TGTGCCAGCAGCGGTCGGGGGGCGGGCCCGAACGAGCAGTACTTC. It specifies CASSGRGAGPNEQYF.

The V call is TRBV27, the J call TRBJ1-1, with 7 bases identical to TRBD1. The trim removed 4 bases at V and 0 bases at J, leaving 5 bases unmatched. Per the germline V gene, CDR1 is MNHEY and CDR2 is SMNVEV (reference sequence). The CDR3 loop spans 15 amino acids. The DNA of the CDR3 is TGTGCCAGCAGTTACAGGGGCCGGATGAACACTGAAGCTTTCTTT. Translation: CASSYRGRMNTEAFF.

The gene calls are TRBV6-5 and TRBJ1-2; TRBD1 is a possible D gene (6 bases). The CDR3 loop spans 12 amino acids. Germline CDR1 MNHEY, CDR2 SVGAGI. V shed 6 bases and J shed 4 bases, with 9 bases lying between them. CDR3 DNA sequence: TGTGCCAGCAGAGGACAGTTCTATGGCTACACCTTC. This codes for CASRGQFYGYTF.

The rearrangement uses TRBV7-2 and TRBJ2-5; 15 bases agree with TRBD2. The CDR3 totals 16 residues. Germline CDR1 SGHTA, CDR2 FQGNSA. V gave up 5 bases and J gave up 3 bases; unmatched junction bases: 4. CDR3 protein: CASSVGLAGGEETQYF. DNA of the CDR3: TGTGCCAGCAGCGTCGGACTAGCGGGGGGGGAAGAGACCCAGTACTTC.

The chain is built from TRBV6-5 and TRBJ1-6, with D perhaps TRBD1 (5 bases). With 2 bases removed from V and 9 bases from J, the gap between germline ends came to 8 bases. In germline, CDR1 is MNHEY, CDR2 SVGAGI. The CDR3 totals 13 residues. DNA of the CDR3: TGTGCCAGCAGTTACCAGGGAATTTCACCCCTCCACTTT. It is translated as CASSYQGISPLHF.

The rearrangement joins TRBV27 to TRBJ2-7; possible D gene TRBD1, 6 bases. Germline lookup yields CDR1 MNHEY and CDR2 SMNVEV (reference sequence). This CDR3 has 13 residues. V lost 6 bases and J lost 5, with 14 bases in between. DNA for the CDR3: TGTGCCAGCAGACCTACAGGGTACGACGAGCAGTACTTC. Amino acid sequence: CASRPTGYDEQYF.

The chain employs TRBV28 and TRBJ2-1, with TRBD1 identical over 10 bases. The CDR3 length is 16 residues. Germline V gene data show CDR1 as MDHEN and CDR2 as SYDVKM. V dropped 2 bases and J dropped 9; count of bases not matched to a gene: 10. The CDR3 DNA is TGTGCCAGCAGTTTAGCCCGGACAGGGGGTCGGGGTGAGCAGTTCTTC. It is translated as CASSLARTGGRGEQFF.

CDR3 DNA: TGCGCCAGCAGCCAAGAGGGTAGCGGGGGGGCCCATGAGCAGTTCTTC. It translates to CASSQEGSGGAHEQFF. J is TRBJ2-1 and V is TRBV4-1, with 11 bases aligning to TRBD2. The germline gives CDR1 MGHRA, CDR2 YSYEKL. The CDR3 length is 16 residues. With V trimmed by 0 bases and J by 8 bases, 6 bases remained unmatched.

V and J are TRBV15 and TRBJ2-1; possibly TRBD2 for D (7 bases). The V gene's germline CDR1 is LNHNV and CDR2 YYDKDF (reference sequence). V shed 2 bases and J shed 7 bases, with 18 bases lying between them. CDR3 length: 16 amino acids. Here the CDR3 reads CATSRSTGGSLNEQFF. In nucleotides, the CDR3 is TGTGCCACCAGCAGATCCACGGGGGGCAGTCTTAATGAGCAGTTCTTC. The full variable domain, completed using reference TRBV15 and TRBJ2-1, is DAMVIQNPRYQVTQFGKPVTLSCSQTLNHNVMYWYQQKSSQAPKLLFHYYDKDFNNEADTPDNFQSRRPNTSFCFLDIRSPGLGDTAMYLCATSRSTGGSLNEQFFGPGTRLTVL.

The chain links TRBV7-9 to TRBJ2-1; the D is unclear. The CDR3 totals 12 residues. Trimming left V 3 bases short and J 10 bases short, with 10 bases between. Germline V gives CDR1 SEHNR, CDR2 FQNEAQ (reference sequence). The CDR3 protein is CASSFGPLEQFF. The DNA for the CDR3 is TGTGCCAGCAGCTTTGGGCCGTTGGAGCAGTTCTTC.

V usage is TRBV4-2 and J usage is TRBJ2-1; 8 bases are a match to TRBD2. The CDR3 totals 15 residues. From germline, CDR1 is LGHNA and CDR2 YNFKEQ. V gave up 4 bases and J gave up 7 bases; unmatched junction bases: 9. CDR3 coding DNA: TGTGCCAGCAGCCCGTCCGGGACTAGTGGGAATGAGCAGTTCTTC. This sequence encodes CASSPSGTSGNEQFF.

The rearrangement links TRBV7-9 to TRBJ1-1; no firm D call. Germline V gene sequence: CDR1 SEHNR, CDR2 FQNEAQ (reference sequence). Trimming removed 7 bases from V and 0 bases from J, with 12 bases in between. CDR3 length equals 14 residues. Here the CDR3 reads CASTEVSVNTEAFF. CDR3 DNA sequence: TGTGCCAGCACCGAGGTTAGCGTGAACACTGAAGCTTTCTTT.

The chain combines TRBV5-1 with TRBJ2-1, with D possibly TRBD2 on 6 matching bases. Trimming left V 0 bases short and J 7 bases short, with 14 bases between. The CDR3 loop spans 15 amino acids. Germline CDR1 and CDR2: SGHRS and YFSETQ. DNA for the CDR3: TGCGCCAGCAGCTTGGTGGCGGGGTCAGTTAATGAGCAGTTCTTC. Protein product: CASSLVAGSVNEQFF.

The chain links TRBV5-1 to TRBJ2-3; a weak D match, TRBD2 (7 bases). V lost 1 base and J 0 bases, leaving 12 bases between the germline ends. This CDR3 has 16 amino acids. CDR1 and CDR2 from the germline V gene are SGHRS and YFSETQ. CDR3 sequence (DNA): TGCGCCAGCAGCTTGAGGGCGGGGGCTAGCACAGATACGCAGTATTTT. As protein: CASSLRAGASTDTQYF.

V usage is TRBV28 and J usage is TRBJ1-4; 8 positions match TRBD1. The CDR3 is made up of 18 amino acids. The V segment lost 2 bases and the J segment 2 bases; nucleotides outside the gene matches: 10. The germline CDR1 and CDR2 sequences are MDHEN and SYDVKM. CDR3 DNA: TGTGCCAGCAGTTTAGTCCCGGACAGGGTGGACACTAATGAAAAACTGTTTTTT. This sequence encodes CASSLVPDRVDTNEKLFF.

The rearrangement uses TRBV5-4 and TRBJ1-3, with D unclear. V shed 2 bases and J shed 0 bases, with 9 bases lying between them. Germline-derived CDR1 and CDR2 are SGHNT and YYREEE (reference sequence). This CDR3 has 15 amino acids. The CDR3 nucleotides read TGTGCCAGCAGCTTTAGTAGCAACTCTGGAAACACCATATATTTT. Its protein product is CASSFSSNSGNTIYF.

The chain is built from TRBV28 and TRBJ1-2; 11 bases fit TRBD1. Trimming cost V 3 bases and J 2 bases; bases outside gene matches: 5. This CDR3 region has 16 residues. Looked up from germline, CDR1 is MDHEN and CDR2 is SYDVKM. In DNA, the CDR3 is TGTGCCAGCAGTTTTCTAGGGACAGGGGGGAACTATGGCTACACCTTC. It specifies CASSFLGTGGNYGYTF.

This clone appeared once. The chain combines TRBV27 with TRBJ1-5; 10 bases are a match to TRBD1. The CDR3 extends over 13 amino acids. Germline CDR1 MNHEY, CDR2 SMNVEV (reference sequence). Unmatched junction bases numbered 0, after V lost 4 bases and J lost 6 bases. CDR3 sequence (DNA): TGTGCCAGCAGTTGGGACAGGGGTCAGCCCCAGCATTTT. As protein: CASSWDRGQPQHF.

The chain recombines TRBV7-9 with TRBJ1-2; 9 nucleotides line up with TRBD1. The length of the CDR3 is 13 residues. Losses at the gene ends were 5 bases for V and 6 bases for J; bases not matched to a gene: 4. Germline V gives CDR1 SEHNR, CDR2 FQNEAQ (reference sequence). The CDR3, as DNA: TGTGCCAGCAGCCCCGACAGGGGGGATGGCTACACCTTC. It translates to CASSPDRGDGYTF.

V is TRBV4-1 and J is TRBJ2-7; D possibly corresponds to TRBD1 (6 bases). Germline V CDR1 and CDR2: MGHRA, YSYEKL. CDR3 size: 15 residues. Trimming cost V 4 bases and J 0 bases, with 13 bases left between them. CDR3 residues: CASSPWGPSSYEQYF. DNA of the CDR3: TGCGCCAGCAGCCCCTGGGGGCCCAGCTCCTACGAGCAGTACTTC.

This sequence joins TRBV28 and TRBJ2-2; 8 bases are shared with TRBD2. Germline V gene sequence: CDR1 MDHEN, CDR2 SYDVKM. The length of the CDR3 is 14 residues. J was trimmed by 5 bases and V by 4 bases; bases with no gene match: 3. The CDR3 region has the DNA TGTGCCAGCAGTTCGCCGGGGGGGACCGGGGAGCTGTTTTTT. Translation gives CASSSPGGTGELFF.

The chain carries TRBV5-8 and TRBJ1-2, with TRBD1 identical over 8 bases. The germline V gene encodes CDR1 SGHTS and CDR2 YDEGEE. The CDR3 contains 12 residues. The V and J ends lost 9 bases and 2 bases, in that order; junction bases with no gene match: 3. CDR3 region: CATGQGNYGYTF. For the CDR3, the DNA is TGTGCCACAGGACAGGGAAACTATGGCTACACCTTC.

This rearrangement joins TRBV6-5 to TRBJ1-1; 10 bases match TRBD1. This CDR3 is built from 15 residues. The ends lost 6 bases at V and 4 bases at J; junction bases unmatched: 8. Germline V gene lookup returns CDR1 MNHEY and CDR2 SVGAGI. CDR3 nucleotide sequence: TGTGCCAGCAGACCGGGACAGGGGATCGGCACTGAAGCTTTCTTT. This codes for CASRPGQGIGTEAFF.